Each of the 9 T cell receptor beta chains below was sequenced from the same sample in a study of blood T cell repertoires in COVID-19. Only in-frame clones appear in the TCRdb table, and some are missing; sequencing was by immunoSEQ multiplex PCR. The table lists around 250,000 clones, about 87% of them singletons. Sequencing was carried out using PBMCs or T cells enriched from blood (not recorded which). These receptor sequences come from a woman aged 50 to 65 who had recovered from COVID-19.

This clone was picked up a small number of times. The chain uses TRBV30 and TRBJ1-2; 8 bases are shared with TRBD1. The V and J ends lost 4 bases and 3 bases, in that order; junction bases with no gene match: 7. The CDR3 covers 14 residues. The germline gives CDR1 GTSNPN, CDR2 SVGIG (reference sequence). The CDR3 sequence is CAWNRGTSDYGYTF. CDR3 DNA sequence: TGTGCCTGGAACAGGGGGACCTCTGACTATGGCTACACCTTC.

This clone was recorded only once. The V and J genes are TRBV11-3 and TRBJ1-2; D perhaps matches TRBD1 (6 bases). The CDR3 covers 12 residues. Between the trimmed V and J ends, which lost 5 bases and 7 bases, there was a span of 11 bases. Germline V lookup: CDR1 SGHNT, CDR2 YENEEA. The CDR3 loop reads CASSVSGVGYTF. The CDR3 bases are TGTGCCAGCAGCGTATCAGGGGTTGGCTACACCTTC.

The rearrangement links TRBV19 to TRBJ2-1, with 11 bases fitting TRBD2. Germline loops: CDR1 LNHDA, CDR2 SQIVND (reference sequence). The ends lost 5 bases at V and 4 bases at J; junction bases unmatched: 4. The CDR3 has 15 residues. CDR3 in DNA: TGTGCCAGTAGTGCACGACTAGCGGGATACAATGAGCAGTTCTTC. This translates into CASSARLAGYNEQFF.

The chain combines TRBV6-1 with TRBJ1-4, with D possibly TRBD1 on 6 matching bases. The germline CDR1 and CDR2 sequences are MNHNS and SASEGT. Trimming shortened V by 1 base and J by 6 bases, and 18 bases separated the two germline ends. The CDR3 totals 17 residues. The CDR3, as DNA: TGTGCCAGCAGTGAAGAAGGGCCAGGGGCCCCAGATGAAAAACTGTTTTTT. Protein sequence: CASSEEGPGAPDEKLFF.

The V and J genes are TRBV14 and TRBJ1-1; perhaps TRBD1 as D (5 bases). Germline loops: CDR1 SGHDN, CDR2 FVKESK. Between the trimmed V and J ends, which lost 4 bases and 4 bases, there was a span of 10 bases. The CDR3 loop spans 13 amino acids. The CDR3 DNA follows: TGTGCCAGCAGCCCCGGGACTCCCACTGAAGCTTTCTTT. Translating gives CASSPGTPTEAFF.

The chain recombines TRBV28 with TRBJ2-7; possible D gene TRBD2, 6 bases. This CDR3 contains 13 residues. Looked up from germline, CDR1 is MDHEN and CDR2 is SYDVKM. Deletions cut 6 bases from V and 4 bases from J, with 13 bases between. DNA for the CDR3: TGTGCCAGCAGGGACTATACTAAATACGAGCAGTACTTC. This encodes CASRDYTKYEQYF.

The chain recombines TRBV11-2 with TRBJ2-3; 7 nucleotides line up with TRBD2. CDR3 length: 15 residues. Losses at the gene ends were 3 bases for V and 0 bases for J; bases not matched to a gene: 3. The germline V gene has CDR1 SGHAT and CDR2 FQNNGV. DNA of the CDR3: TGTGCCAGCAGCTTCGGCGGGAGTAGCACAGATACGCAGTATTTT. This codes for CASSFGGSSTDTQYF.

This clone was detected a few times. The chain joins TRBV6-5 to TRBJ1-3, with D possibly matching TRBD1 (5 bases). V was cut by 4 bases and J by 0 bases, with 10 bases left in between. Germline loops: CDR1 MNHEY, CDR2 SVGAGI. This CDR3 is built from 15 residues. This chain's CDR3 is CASSSRGSSGNTIYF. The CDR3, as DNA: TGTGCCAGCAGTTCGCGGGGCTCCTCTGGAAACACCATATATTTT.

J is TRBJ2-5 and V is TRBV3-1 (or the pseudogene TRBV3-2); 7 bases are shared with TRBD2. The germline CDR1 and CDR2 sequences are LGHDT and YNNKEL (reference sequence). V shed 1 base and J 9 bases; nucleotides not matched to a gene: 2. The CDR3 totals 12 residues. Here the CDR3 reads CASSQGLAAQYF. For the CDR3, the DNA is TGTGCCAGCAGCCAAGGCCTAGCGGCCCAGTACTTC.